These 21 T cell receptor beta chains were sequenced from one sample in a study of cytomegalovirus exposure and HLA in healthy donors (dated by TCRdb to between 2016 and 2019). Library preparation used the immunoSEQ multiplex PCR assay. The multiplex PCR relied on a mix of 60 forward primers for TCR Vbeta segments and 13 reverse primers for TCR Jbeta segments. TCRdb retrieved this table from immuneACCESS and kept in-frame rearrangements only. Not all clones are present; in checked studies, unresolved V genes account for under half, and no reason is known for the remainder. A total of nearly 110,000 clones appear in this sample, about three quarters of them only once. The ten largest account for 7.8% of the sample. Sequencing used PBMCs. Source of these receptors: a man aged 25 to 40 in good health and CMV-seronegative.

CDR3 in amino acids: CASRRQGRAYEQYF. DNA of the CDR3: TGTGCCAGTAGAAGACAGGGCAGAGCCTACGAGCAGTACTTC. The chain couples TRBV19 to TRBJ2-7; the match to TRBD1 covers 7 bases. The V segment lost 6 bases and the J segment 2 bases; nucleotides outside the gene matches: 7. CDR1 is LNHDA, CDR2 SQIVND, per germline (reference sequence). The CDR3 is 14 residues long. Variable domain in full (rest from reference TRBV19 and TRBJ2-7): DGGITQSPKYLFRKEGQNVTLSCEQNLNHDAMYWYRQDPGQGLRLIYYSQIVNDFQKGDIAEGYSVSREKKESFPLTVTSAQKNPTAFYLCASRRQGRAYEQYFGPGTRLTVT.

The chain employs TRBV7-7 and TRBJ2-1; 9 nucleotides align to TRBD2. Germline V gene lookup returns CDR1 SSHAT and CDR2 FNYEAQ (reference sequence). The junction had 9 bases not matched to a gene; V was cut back by 6 bases and J by 6 bases. The CDR3 is 15 residues long. In nucleotides, the CDR3 is TGTGCCAGCAGTGCAGGGACTAGCATTTTCAATGAGCAGTTCTTC. It yields the protein CASSAGTSIFNEQFF.

Only one count was recorded for this clone. This sequence joins TRBV9 and TRBJ2-1; TRBD1 aligns across 9 bases. The CDR3 sequence is 12 residues long. V lost 4 bases and J lost 9; bases outside the gene matches: 2. Germline CDR1 SGDLS, CDR2 YYNGEE. The CDR3 nucleotides are TGTGCCAGCAGCAGGACAGGGGTTGAGCAGTTCTTC. Translated, it gives CASSRTGVEQFF.

The genes are TRBV28 and TRBJ1-2; 9 nucleotides align to TRBD1. J gave up 4 bases and V 9 bases, and 15 bases lay outside the gene matches. CDR3 length: 16 residues. The germline V gene has CDR1 MDHEN and CDR2 SYDVKM. CDR3 nucleotides: TGTGCCAGTGACACTCAGGGACAGGGCGTTTTCTATGGCTACACCTTC. Translating gives CASDTQGQGVFYGYTF.

V is TRBV15 and J is TRBJ2-7; no reliable D call. V was pared by 1 base and J by 6 bases, with 7 bases between. There are 12 residues in the CDR3. Germline CDR1 LNHNV, CDR2 YYDKDF (reference sequence). As DNA, the CDR3 is TGTGCCACCAGCAGAGGTGGCAGCGAGCAGTACTTC. It translates to CATSRGGSEQYF.

This chain links TRBV5-1 with TRBJ2-2; 8 bases align to TRBD1. Germline V gene sequence: CDR1 SGHRS, CDR2 YFSETQ. This CDR3 is built from 16 residues. The V segment lost 4 bases and the J segment 1 base; nucleotides outside the gene matches: 6. The CDR3 DNA sequence: TGCGCCAGCAGCCCAGGACAGGGCCTGAACACCGGGGAGCTGTTTTTT. This gives the protein CASSPGQGLNTGELFF.

The CDR3 bases are TGCGCCAGCAGCTTAGGGCCTAGCGGGTACACCGGGGAGCTGTTTTTT. As protein: CASSLGPSGYTGELFF. The chain has TRBV5-1 and TRBJ2-2, with 8 nucleotides matching TRBD2. CDR1 is SGHRS and CDR2 is YFSETQ in the germline V gene. With V trimmed by 2 bases and J by 3 bases, 6 bases remained unmatched. The CDR3 totals 16 residues. The whole variable domain, remainder taken from reference TRBV5-1 and TRBJ2-2, is KAGVTQTPRYLIKTRGQQVTLSCSPISGHRSVSWYQQTPGQGLQFLFEYFSETQRNKGNFPGRFSGRQFSNSRSEMNVSTLELGDSALYLCASSLGPSGYTGELFFGEGSRLTVL.

This chain uses TRBV7-2 with TRBJ2-3; D is undetermined. The CDR3 is 15 residues long. Trimming cost V 1 base and J 0 bases, with 8 bases left between them. The germline gives CDR1 SGHTA, CDR2 FQGNSA. The CDR3 here is CASSLVFGSTDTQYF. Here the CDR3 DNA reads TGTGCCAGCAGCTTAGTCTTCGGGAGCACAGATACGCAGTATTTT.

This clone was counted between two and nine times. The V and J genes are TRBV6-1 and TRBJ2-7, with D tentatively TRBD1 (6 bases). Trimming pared 6 bases from V and 1 base from J, leaving 13 bases between. Germline assignment: CDR1 MNHNS and CDR2 SASEGT. The CDR3 length is 14 residues. This CDR3 reads CASRAGTLSYEQYF. The CDR3 DNA reads TGTGCCAGCAGGGCCGGGACACTATCCTACGAGCAGTACTTC.

The rearrangement uses TRBV5-1 and TRBJ2-3; D may be TRBD1 (6 bases). The CDR3 is 14 amino acids. Trimming pared 0 bases from V and 4 bases from J, leaving 9 bases between. Germline CDR1 SGHRS, CDR2 YFSETQ. The CDR3 here is CASSLVQGPDTQYF. Written as DNA, the CDR3 is TGCGCCAGCAGCTTGGTACAGGGTCCAGATACGCAGTATTTT.

The rearrangement uses TRBV10-3 and TRBJ1-3; no reliable D call. The germline CDR1 and CDR2 sequences are ENHRY and SYGVKD. The CDR3 contains 15 residues. V lost 3 bases and J 4 bases, leaving 13 bases between the germline ends. CDR3 sequence reads: CAISEPPGVGNTIYF. As DNA, the CDR3 is TGTGCCATCAGTGAACCTCCGGGAGTCGGAAACACCATATATTTT.

V is TRBV7-6 and J is TRBJ2-5; no firm D call. The V end was cut by 5 bases, the J end by 4 bases, with 8 bases between. The CDR3 spans 12 residues. From germline, CDR1 is SGHVS and CDR2 FNYEAQ. The CDR3: CASSAHRETQYF. The CDR3 DNA is TGTGCCAGCAGCGCCCATAGAGAGACCCAGTACTTC.

This chain joins TRBV28 and TRBJ2-7; maybe TRBD1 (6 bases). CDR1 and CDR2 from the germline V gene are MDHEN and SYDVKM. V was cut by 6 bases and J by 0 bases, with 12 bases left in between. The CDR3 consists of 14 residues. The CDR3 bases are TGTGCCAGCAGAGACGCAGGGGACTCCTACGAGCAGTACTTC. As protein: CASRDAGDSYEQYF.

This sequence joins TRBV7-9 and TRBJ2-4; D is possibly TRBD1 (5 bases). The CDR3 loop spans 18 amino acids. V was trimmed by 5 bases and J by 0 bases, leaving 20 bases between them. CDR1 and CDR2 (germline): SEHNR, FQNEAQ (reference sequence). This chain's CDR3 is CASSHPQALFKAKNIQYF. The CDR3 nucleotides are TGTGCCAGCAGCCACCCACAGGCCCTTTTTAAAGCCAAAAACATTCAGTACTTC. Full variable domain (rest looked up from reference TRBV7-9 and TRBJ2-4): DTGVSQNPRHKITKRGQNVTFRCDPISEHNRLYWYRQTLGQGPEFLTYFQNEAQLEKSRLLSDRFSAERPKGSFSTLEIQRTEQGDSAMYLCASSHPQALFKAKNIQYFGAGTRLSVL.

Points on this clone: At one boundary the junction diverges from the germline segment, which might be a read error. V gene TRBV4-2 combines with J gene TRBJ2-7, with D tentatively TRBD2 (8 bases). CDR3 size: 16 residues. Germline values: CDR1 LGHNA, CDR2 YNFKEQ. CDR3 region: CASSQVGGDSSYEQYF. The DNA of the CDR3 is TGTGCCAGCAGTCAAGTCGGGGGGGACAGCTCCTACGAGCAGTACTTC.

A remark on this clone: One end of the junction varies from germline; a read error may be responsible. The V gene is TRBV7-9, the J gene TRBJ1-1; no clear D. This CDR3 comprises 12 residues. The V gene's germline CDR1 is SEHNR and CDR2 FQNEAQ (reference sequence). The CDR3, as DNA: TGTTCCAGCAGCCCCGGGTTGATTGAAGCTTTCTTT. It yields the protein CSSSPGLIEAFF.

The V call is TRBV5-1, the J call TRBJ1-4, with 7 bases fitting TRBD1. The V and J ends lost 0 bases and 3 bases, in that order; junction bases with no gene match: 5. CDR1 and CDR2 (germline): SGHRS, YFSETQ. The CDR3 is 16 amino acids. CDR3 amino acids: CASSLVTGQPNEKLFF. The CDR3, as DNA: TGCGCCAGCAGCTTGGTTACGGGACAGCCTAATGAAAAACTGTTTTTT.

The chain couples TRBV7-9 to TRBJ2-1; D might be TRBD1 (6 bases). The CDR3 totals 16 residues. Trimming took off 2 bases at V and 6 bases at J, with 17 bases between the two ends. Germline CDR1 is SEHNR and CDR2 is FQNEAQ (reference sequence). The CDR3 DNA follows: TGTGCCAGCAGCTTATCGGGGACAACGAGGGTCAATGAGCAGTTCTTC. Translated: CASSLSGTTRVNEQFF.

V and J are TRBV2 and TRBJ2-7, with D hard to call. The V gene's germline CDR1 is SNHLY and CDR2 FYNNEI. Trimming cost V 2 bases and J 0 bases, with 14 bases left between them. The CDR3 runs 16 residues. CDR3 residues: CASSELLGRFSYEQYF. CDR3 nucleotide sequence: TGTGCCAGCAGTGAATTGTTGGGCAGATTCTCCTACGAGCAGTACTTC.

The CDR3, as DNA: TGTGCCAGCAGCACAGGGACAGGCGCCACTAACTATGGCTACACCTTC. This sequence encodes CASSTGTGATNYGYTF. This sequence joins TRBV28 and TRBJ1-2; TRBD1 agrees at 8 bases. The CDR3 extends over 16 amino acids. CDR1 is MDHEN, CDR2 SYDVKM, per germline. The V segment lost 6 bases and the J segment 0 bases; nucleotides outside the gene matches: 9.

The chain employs TRBV30 and TRBJ2-1; maybe TRBD2 (5 bases). With 0 bases removed from V and 3 bases from J, the gap between germline ends came to 15 bases. This CDR3 is 16 amino acids long. Germline values: CDR1 GTSNPN, CDR2 SVGIG (reference sequence). Here the CDR3 DNA reads TGTGCCTGGAGTGTACTAGGACTCCCAAGCTACAATGAGCAGTTCTTC. Translation gives CAWSVLGLPSYNEQFF. The variable domain in full, with the rest retrieved from reference TRBV30 and TRBJ2-1, is SQTIHQWPATLVQPVGSPLSLECTVEGTSNPNLYWYRQAAGRGLQLLFYSVGIGQISSEVPQNLSASRPQDRQFILSSKKLLLSDSGFYLCAWSVLGLPSYNEQFFGPGTRLTVL.